This TCR beta chain was sequenced for a study of cytomegalovirus exposure and HLA in healthy donors. The PCR employed 60 Vbeta primers together with 13 Jbeta primers. Clones were sequenced by immunoSEQ multiplex PCR, and TCRdb holds only the in-frame ones, with some missing. This table has over 130,000 clones, around 75% appearing once. All donors participated as healthy donors of bone marrow. The sample comprised PBMCs. The receptor was derived from a female donor in good health and CMV-seronegative.

CDR3 region: CASSVALLDYEQYF. The CDR3 DNA reads as TGCGCCAGCAGCGTGGCCCTACTTGACTACGAGCAGTACTTC. The rearrangement joins TRBV5-1 to TRBJ2-7; D gene ambiguous. CDR1 is SGHRS, CDR2 YFSETQ, per germline. Deletions cut 4 bases from V and 3 bases from J, with 14 bases between. This CDR3 has 14 residues.